In this sample, the clone carrying this TCR beta chain turned up many times. This entry is derived from a study of T-cell reconstitution after alpha-beta-depleted transplantation in children. TCRbeta library construction was performed incorporating unique molecular identifiers. TCRdb re-called the PCR reads through MiXCR, storing one row per CDR3 protein. The repertoire consists of about 580,000 distinct CDR3 sequences, with roughly 23% occurring once and the leading ten covering 13% to 15%. V was pared by 5 bases and J by 6 bases, with 17 bases between. Looked up from germline, CDR1 is SEHNR and CDR2 is FQNEAQ (reference sequence). This CDR3 is built from 14 residues.

This clonotype was sampled from a boy younger than two who had a stem cell transplant for acute myeloid leukemia, so the T cells may come from the graft donor. Sequencing used PBMCs, mostly from graft donor cells, obtained 360 days after TCRalphabeta/CD19-depleted stem cell transplant. This chain joins TRBV7-9 and TRBJ2-7, with D unclear. The CDR3 sequence: CASSPPSTGTEQYF. The CDR3 nucleotides read TGTGCCAGCAGCCCACCCTCGACTGGAACCGAGCAGTACTTC.